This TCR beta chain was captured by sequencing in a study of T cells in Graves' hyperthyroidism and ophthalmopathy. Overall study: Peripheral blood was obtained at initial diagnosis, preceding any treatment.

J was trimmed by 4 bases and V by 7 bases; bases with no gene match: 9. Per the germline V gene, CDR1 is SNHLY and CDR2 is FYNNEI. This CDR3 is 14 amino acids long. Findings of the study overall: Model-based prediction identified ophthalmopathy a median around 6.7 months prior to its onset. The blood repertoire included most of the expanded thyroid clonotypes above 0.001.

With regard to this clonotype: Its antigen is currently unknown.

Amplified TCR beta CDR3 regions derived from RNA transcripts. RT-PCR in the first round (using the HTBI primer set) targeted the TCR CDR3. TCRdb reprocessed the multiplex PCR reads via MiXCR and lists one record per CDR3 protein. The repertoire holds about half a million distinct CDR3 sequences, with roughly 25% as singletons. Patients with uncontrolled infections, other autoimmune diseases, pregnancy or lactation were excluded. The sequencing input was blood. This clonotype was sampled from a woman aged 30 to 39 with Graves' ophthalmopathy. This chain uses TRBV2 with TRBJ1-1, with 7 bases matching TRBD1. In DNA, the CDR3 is TGTGCCAGCACCCGGGAACAGGGGAGCACTGAAGCTTTCTTT. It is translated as CASTREQGSTEAFF. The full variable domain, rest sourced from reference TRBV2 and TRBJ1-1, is EPEVTQTPSHQVTQMGQEVILRCVPISNHLYFYWYRQILGQKVEFLVSFYNNEISEKSEIFDDQFSVERPDGSNFTLKIRSTKLEDSAMYFCASTREQGSTEAFFGQGTRLTVV.